This T cell receptor beta chain was documented in a study of T cell responses to AZD1222 COVID-19 vaccine. About the research overall: Analyses pooled second doses at about 4 or about 12 weeks.

TCRdb's copy holds only in-frame clones and misses some; the assay was immunoSEQ multiplex PCR. The table lists some 100,000 clones, approximately 91% of them singletons, with over 15% in the top ten. This sequence originates from an adult in good health. The specimen was peripheral blood, collected on day 0 of AZD1222 vaccination.

The CDR3 DNA reads as TGTGCCAGCAGCTTACTAGCGGGAGTTTCCTACGAGCAGTACTTC. This translates into CASSLLAGVSYEQYF. J is TRBJ2-7 and V is TRBV11-1; 10 positions match TRBD2. The V segment lost 2 bases and the J segment 1 base; nucleotides outside the gene matches: 2. CDR1 and CDR2 from the germline V gene are SGHAT and FQDESV (reference sequence). The CDR3 runs 15 residues.